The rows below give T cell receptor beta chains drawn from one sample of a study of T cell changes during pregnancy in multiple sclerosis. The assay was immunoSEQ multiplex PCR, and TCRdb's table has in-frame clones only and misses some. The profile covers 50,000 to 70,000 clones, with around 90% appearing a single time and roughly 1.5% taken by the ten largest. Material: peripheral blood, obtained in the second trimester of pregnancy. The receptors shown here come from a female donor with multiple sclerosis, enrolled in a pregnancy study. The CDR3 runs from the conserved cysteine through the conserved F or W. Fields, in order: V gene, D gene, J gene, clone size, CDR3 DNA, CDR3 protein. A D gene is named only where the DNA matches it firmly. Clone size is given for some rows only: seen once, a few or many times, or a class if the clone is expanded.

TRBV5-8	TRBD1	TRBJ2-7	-	TGTGCCAGCAGCGGAGGACAGGCTTCCTACGAGCAGTACTTC	CASSGGQASYEQYF
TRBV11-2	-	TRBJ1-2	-	TGTGCCAGCAGCCTTGAACAGGGCCTCTATGGCTACACCTTC	CASSLEQGLYGYTF
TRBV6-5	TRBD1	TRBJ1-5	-	TGTGCCAGCAGTTCCCAGGACAGGGATCTTGGGCAGCCCCAGCATTTT	CASSSQDRDLGQPQHF
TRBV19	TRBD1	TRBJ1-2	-	TGTGCCAGTAGTATAGGAGGGACAGCCTCGGCCTATGGCTACACCTTC	CASSIGGTASAYGYTF
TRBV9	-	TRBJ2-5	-	TGTGCCAGCAGCCCTTGGACAGCCCAAGAGACCCAGTACTTC	CASSPWTAQETQYF
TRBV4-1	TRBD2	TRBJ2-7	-	TGCGCCAGCAGCCAAGGGGGGAGGGCCTACGAGCAGTACTTC	CASSQGGRAYEQYF
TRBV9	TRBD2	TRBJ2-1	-	TGTGCCAGCAGCGCCGGGACTAGCGGGAGCAATGAGCAGTTCTTC	CASSAGTSGSNEQFF
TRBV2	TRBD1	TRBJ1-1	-	TGTGCCAGCAACGGACAGGGAAGCAAAATAACTGAAGCTTTCTTT	CASNGQGSKITEAFF
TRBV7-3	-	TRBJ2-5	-	TGTGCCAGCAGCCCTCAGTCTGGTTGGGAGACCCAGTACTTC	CASSPQSGWETQYF
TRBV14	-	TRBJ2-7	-	TGTGCCAGCAGCCAAGGCCGTGGGCCCTTTTATTCCGACTACGAGCAGTACTTC	CASSQGRGPFYSDYEQYF
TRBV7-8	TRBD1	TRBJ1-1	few	TGTGCCAGCAGCCCGGGACAGGGTTTATTGAACACTGAAGCTTTCTTT	CASSPGQGLLNTEAFF
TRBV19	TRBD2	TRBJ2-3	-	TGTGCCAGTAGTATGCCTGTAGCGGGACCAAATACGCAGTATTTT	CASSMPVAGPNTQYF
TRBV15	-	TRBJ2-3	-	TGTGCCACCAGCAGAGATTATGGGGGCGCAGATACGCAGTATTTT	CATSRDYGGADTQYF
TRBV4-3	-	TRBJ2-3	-	TGCGCCAGCAGCCAAGATGCGGGCCGGGGCACAGATACGCAGTATTTT	CASSQDAGRGTDTQYF
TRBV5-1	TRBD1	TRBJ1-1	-	TGCGCCAGCAGCTCCGTAACCGGGACAGGGGATGAGGGCGCTGAAGCTTTCTTT	CASSSVTGTGDEGAEAFF
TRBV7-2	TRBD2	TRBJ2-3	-	TGTGCCAGCAGCTCGCCCATAGCGGGAGCCTCAGATACGCAGTATTTT	CASSSPIAGASDTQYF
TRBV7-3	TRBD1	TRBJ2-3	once	TGTGCCAGCAGCTCCCAAGGGGGCGGCCCGGATACGCAGTATTTT	CASSSQGGGPDTQYF
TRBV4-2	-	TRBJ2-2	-	TGTGCCAGCAGCCCCTCCGGTCTGAGCTCCGGGGAGCTGTTTTTT	CASSPSGLSSGELFF
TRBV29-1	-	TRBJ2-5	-	TGCAGCGTCGGAGGATCGCTTCAAGAGACCCAGTACTTC	CSVGGSLQETQYF
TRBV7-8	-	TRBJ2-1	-	TGTGCCAGCAGCCTCACTAGCCGCAATGAGCAGTTCTTC	CASSLTSRNEQFF
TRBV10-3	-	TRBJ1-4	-	TGTGCCATCAGCATGACAGACGATGCAACTAATGAAAAACTGTTTTTT	CAISMTDDATNEKLFF
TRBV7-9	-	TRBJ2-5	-	TGTGCCAGCAGATTGACTCCTGCTCAAGAGACCCAGTACTTC	CASRLTPAQETQYF
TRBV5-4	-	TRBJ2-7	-	TGTGCCAGCAGTTCTACAGGGTTGGAGCAGTACTTC	CASSSTGLEQYF
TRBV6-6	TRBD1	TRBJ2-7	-	TGTGCCAGCAGTTACGTAACCGGGACAGGGGGCTCCGAGCAGTACTTC	CASSYVTGTGGSEQYF
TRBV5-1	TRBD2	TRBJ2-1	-	TGCGCCAGCAGCAGGGGACTATCAGAGGAGCAGTTCTTC	CASSRGLSEEQFF
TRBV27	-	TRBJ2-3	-	TGTGCCAGCAGTCCCCTCGGCGGAGGGACAGATACGCAGTATTTT	CASSPLGGGTDTQYF
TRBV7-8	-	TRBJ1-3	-	TGTGCCAGCAGCTTAGCGCGAATAGGACTCGTTTCTGGAAACACCATATATTTT	CASSLARIGLVSGNTIYF
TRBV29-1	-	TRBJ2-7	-	TGCAGCGTTGTCGGAGGACAGACTATTTACGAGCAGTACTTC	CSVVGGQTIYEQYF